Presented here are 8 T cell receptor beta chains from one specimen sequenced in a study of cytomegalovirus exposure and HLA in healthy donors. Amplification used 60 Vbeta primers and 13 Jbeta primers. Using immunoSEQ multiplex PCR, the repertoire was profiled, and TCRdb retains in-frame clones only, with some absent. Of about 150,000 clones in the sample, approximately 79% were seen once. What was sequenced was PBMCs. These receptors all stem from a man aged 18 to 29 in good health and CMV-seropositive.

The chain links TRBV6-1 to TRBJ2-7; D possibly corresponds to TRBD2 (6 bases). CDR3 length: 15 amino acids. From germline, CDR1 is MNHNS and CDR2 SASEGT. The V end lost 2 bases, the J end lost 0 bases, and 11 bases lay between the germline ends. The CDR3 nucleotides read TGTGCCAGCAGTGAATCGGGGGACCCCTCCTACGAGCAGTACTTC. Translating it yields CASSESGDPSYEQYF.

This clone appeared a few times. This chain links TRBV13 with TRBJ2-1; D is unresolved. The germline gives CDR1 PRHDT, CDR2 FYEKMQ (reference sequence). V lost 4 bases, J lost 4 bases, and 11 bases lay in between. This CDR3 contains 14 residues. The CDR3 bases are TGTGCCAGCAGCTCATCCCCAGATTACAATGAGCAGTTCTTC. Translated, it gives CASSSSPDYNEQFF.

The V gene is TRBV7-6, the J gene TRBJ1-4; D unresolved. Germline lookup yields CDR1 SGHVS and CDR2 FNYEAQ. The V gene lost 5 bases and the J gene lost 4 bases, with 5 bases spanning the gap. The CDR3 contains 12 residues. The CDR3 protein is CASSQDNEKLFF. The CDR3 DNA follows: TGTGCCAGCAGCCAGGATAATGAAAAACTGTTTTTT.

This chain joins TRBV7-9 and TRBJ2-1; TRBD2 aligns across 10 bases. The V and J ends lost 4 bases and 4 bases, in that order; junction bases with no gene match: 7. The CDR3 sequence is 16 residues long. CDR1 is SEHNR and CDR2 is FQNEAQ in the germline V gene (reference sequence). CDR3 amino acids: CASSSLAGGLYNEQFF. Here the CDR3 DNA reads TGTGCCAGCAGCTCTTTAGCGGGGGGCTTGTACAATGAGCAGTTCTTC.

The J gene is TRBJ1-3, the V gene TRBV27; tentative D call: TRBD1 (6 bases). The V gene's germline CDR1 is MNHEY and CDR2 SMNVEV (reference sequence). The V gene lost 5 bases and the J gene lost 2 bases, with 13 bases spanning the gap. CDR3 length: 15 amino acids. CDR3 protein: CASSKDRTPGNTIYF. CDR3 nucleotides: TGTGCCAGCAGTAAGGACAGAACCCCTGGAAACACCATATATTTT.

The chain joins TRBV7-2 to TRBJ1-4; tentative D call: TRBD1 (6 bases). Trimming removed 2 bases at V and 5 bases at J, with 15 bases between. Germline V CDR1 and CDR2: SGHTA, FQGNSA. CDR3 length: 16 residues. CDR3 nucleotide sequence: TGTGCCAGCAGCTTATTATTGGGACACTCAAATGAAAAACTGTTTTTT. Translating it yields CASSLLLGHSNEKLFF.

The chain employs TRBV7-9 and TRBJ1-4; no reliable D call. V was trimmed by 0 bases and J by 4 bases, leaving 9 bases between them. Germline values: CDR1 SEHNR, CDR2 FQNEAQ (reference sequence). The CDR3 is 15 residues long. The CDR3 DNA reads as TGTGCCAGCAGCTTAGCGCCTACAGTTAATGAAAAACTGTTTTTT. Translating gives CASSLAPTVNEKLFF. Looking up the rest from reference TRBV7-9 and TRBJ1-4 gives the full variable domain: DTGVSQNPRHKITKRGQNVTFRCDPISEHNRLYWYRQTLGQGPEFLTYFQNEAQLEKSRLLSDRFSAERPKGSFSTLEIQRTEQGDSAMYLCASSLAPTVNEKLFFGSGTQLSVL.

The chain carries TRBV28 and TRBJ1-6, with 8 bases fitting TRBD1. V was pared by 6 bases and J by 9 bases, with 7 bases of the junction left unmatched. This CDR3 region has 14 residues. Germline lookup yields CDR1 MDHEN and CDR2 SYDVKM. CDR3 in amino acids: CASSRGQGGSPLHF. Here the CDR3 DNA reads TGTGCCAGCAGCCGCGGACAGGGAGGTTCACCCCTCCACTTT.